These 8 T cell receptor beta chains share one sample of origin, sequenced in a study of T cell repertoires in cytomegalovirus infection. Using its own MiXCR run on the reads, TCRdb lists one record per CDR3 protein. The data contain under 200,000 distinct CDR3 sequences, roughly 9% of them singletons. The sequenced sample consisted of PBMCs. The receptors originated from a human donor in good health (CMV status not recorded). Some clones in this sample may be carry-over from other donors' samples.

The V gene is TRBV4-3, the J gene TRBJ2-1; D perhaps matches TRBD1 (5 bases). Trimming removed 5 bases from V and 8 bases from J, with 19 bases in between. CDR3 length equals 15 residues. CDR1 is LGHNA, CDR2 YSLEER, per germline. CDR3 protein: CASSDQIDSGYEQFF. The DNA for the CDR3 is TGCGCCAGCAGCGACCAAATCGACTCAGGGTATGAGCAGTTCTTC.

This clonotype has ten or more counts. The CDR3, as DNA: TGTGCCAGCAGTAGCGGGGGATACGACTACGAGCAGTACTTC. It translates to CASSSGGYDYEQYF. V and J are TRBV27 and TRBJ2-7, with 8 bases aligning to TRBD2. V trimming: 5 bases; J trimming: 3 bases; junction bases outside the gene matches: 6. The CDR3 spans 14 residues. Germline V gene data show CDR1 as MNHEY and CDR2 as SMNVEV (reference sequence).

The V gene is TRBV6-6, the J gene TRBJ1-2, with 7 bases matching TRBD1. Looked up from germline, CDR1 is MNHNY and CDR2 is SVGAGI (reference sequence). Trimming at V came to 6 bases and at J to 7 bases, leaving 11 bases not matched to a gene. CDR3 size: 14 residues. CDR3 sequence (DNA): TGTGCCAGCAGAGCCGGGACAGCCCGTGGTGGCTACACCTTC. Its translation: CASRAGTARGGYTF.

The chain has TRBV20-1 and TRBJ2-3, with TRBD2 matching over 9 bases. Germline CDR1 and CDR2: DFQATT and SNEGSKA (reference sequence). The V gene end was trimmed by 5 bases and the J gene end by 2 bases; junction bases not matched to a gene: 5. The CDR3 loop spans 14 amino acids. The CDR3 DNA follows: TGCAGTGCTGCAGCGGGAGGCCTCACAGATACGCAGTATTTT. It encodes CSAAAGGLTDTQYF.

This clonotype was seen at least ten times. The gene calls are TRBV7-9 and TRBJ2-1; 7 bases match TRBD2. The CDR3 spans 15 residues. The germline CDR1 and CDR2 sequences are SEHNR and FQNEAQ (reference sequence). Trimming took 2 bases from V and 3 from J; bases not matched to a gene: 4. Here the CDR3 reads CASSLSPSGYNEQFF. The CDR3 region has the DNA TGTGCCAGCAGCTTATCTCCTAGCGGCTACAATGAGCAGTTCTTC.

The sample holds many counts of this clonotype. The chain links TRBV7-2 to TRBJ2-5; weak D call: TRBD2 (5 bases). V lost 0 bases and J lost 2, with 10 bases in between. CDR3 size: 15 residues. The germline gives CDR1 SGHTA, CDR2 FQGNSA. CDR3 sequence: CASSLATRAQETQYF. In DNA, the CDR3 is TGTGCCAGCAGCTTAGCAACGCGGGCTCAAGAGACCCAGTACTTC.

There are many counts of this clonotype. The chain joins TRBV7-2 to TRBJ1-3, with 7 bases identical to TRBD1. This CDR3 has 16 residues. Trimming cost V 4 bases and J 0 bases; bases outside gene matches: 6. Germline CDR1 reads SGHTA; CDR2 reads FQGNSA. The CDR3 loop reads CASSSTGTASGNTIYF. In DNA form, the CDR3 reads TGTGCCAGCAGCTCAACAGGGACAGCCTCTGGAAACACCATATATTTT.

The chain uses TRBV20-1 and TRBJ2-3; 11 bases fit TRBD2. Germline V CDR1 and CDR2: DFQATT, SNEGSKA (reference sequence). The CDR3 is 15 amino acids. After removal of 3 bases from V and 8 bases from J, the junction contained 10 bases not matched to a gene. The CDR3, as DNA: TGCAGTGCTAGGGAGACTAGCGGGACCCGAGGTACGCAGTATTTT. Amino acid sequence: CSARETSGTRGTQYF.